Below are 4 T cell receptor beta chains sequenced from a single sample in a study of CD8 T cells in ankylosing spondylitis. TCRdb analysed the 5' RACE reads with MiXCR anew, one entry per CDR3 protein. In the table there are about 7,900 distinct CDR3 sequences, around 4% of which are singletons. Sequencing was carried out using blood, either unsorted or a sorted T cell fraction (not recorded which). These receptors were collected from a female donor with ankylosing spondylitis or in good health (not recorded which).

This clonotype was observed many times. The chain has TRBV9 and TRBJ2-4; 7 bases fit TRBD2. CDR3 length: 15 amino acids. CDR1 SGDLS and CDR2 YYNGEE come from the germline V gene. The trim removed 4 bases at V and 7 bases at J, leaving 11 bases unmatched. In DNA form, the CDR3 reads TGTGCCAGCAGCCCAAGAGGCAGGGAGGGGAACATTCAGTACTTC. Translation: CASSPRGREGNIQYF. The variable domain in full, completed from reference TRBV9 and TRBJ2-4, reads DSGVTQTPKHLITATGQRVTLRCSPRSGDLSVYWYQQSLDQGLQFLIQYYNGEERAKGNILERFSAQQFPDLHSELNLSSLELGDSALYFCASSPRGREGNIQYFGAGTRLSVL.

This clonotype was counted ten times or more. CDR3 residues: CASSPSGGAYEQFF. CDR3 bases: TGTGCCAGCAGCCCAAGCGGGGGGGCCTATGAGCAGTTCTTC. The chain combines TRBV9 with TRBJ2-1; 10 nucleotides align to TRBD2. V was clipped by 4 bases and J by 8 bases; unmatched bases: 6. CDR3 size: 14 residues. Germline V gene lookup returns CDR1 SGDLS and CDR2 YYNGEE.

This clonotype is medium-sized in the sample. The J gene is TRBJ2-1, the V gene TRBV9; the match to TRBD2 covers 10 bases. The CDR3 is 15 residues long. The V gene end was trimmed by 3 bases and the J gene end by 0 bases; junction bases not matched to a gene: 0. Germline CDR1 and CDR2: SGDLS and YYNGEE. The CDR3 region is CASSASGGSYNEQFF. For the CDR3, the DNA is TGTGCCAGCAGCGCTAGCGGGGGCTCCTACAATGAGCAGTTCTTC.

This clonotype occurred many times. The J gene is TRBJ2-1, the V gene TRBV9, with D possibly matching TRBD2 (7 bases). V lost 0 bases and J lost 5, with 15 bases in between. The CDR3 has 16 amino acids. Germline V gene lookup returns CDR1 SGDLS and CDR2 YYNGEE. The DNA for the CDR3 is TGTGCCAGCAGCGTAGAAGGGGGGGGGCAGAACAATGAGCAGTTCTTC. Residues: CASSVEGGGQNNEQFF.